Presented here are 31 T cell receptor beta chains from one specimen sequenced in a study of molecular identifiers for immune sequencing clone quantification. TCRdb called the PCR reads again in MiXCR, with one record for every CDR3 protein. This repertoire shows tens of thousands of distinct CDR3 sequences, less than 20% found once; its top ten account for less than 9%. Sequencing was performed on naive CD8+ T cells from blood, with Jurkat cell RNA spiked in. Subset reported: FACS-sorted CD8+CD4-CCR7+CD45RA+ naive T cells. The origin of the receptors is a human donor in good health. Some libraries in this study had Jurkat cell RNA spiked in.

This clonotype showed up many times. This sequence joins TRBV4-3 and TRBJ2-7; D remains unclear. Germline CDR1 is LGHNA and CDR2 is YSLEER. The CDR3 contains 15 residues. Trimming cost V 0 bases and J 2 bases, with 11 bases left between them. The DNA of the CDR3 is TGCGCCAGCAGCCAAGATCTACAGAACCCCTACGAGCAGTACTTC. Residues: CASSQDLQNPYEQYF.

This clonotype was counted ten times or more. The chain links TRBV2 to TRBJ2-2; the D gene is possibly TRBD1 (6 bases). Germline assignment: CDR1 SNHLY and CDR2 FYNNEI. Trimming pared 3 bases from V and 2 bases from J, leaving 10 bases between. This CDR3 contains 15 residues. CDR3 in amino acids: CASSDGGTNTGELFF. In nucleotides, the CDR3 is TGTGCCAGCAGTGATGGGGGCACCAACACCGGGGAGCTGTTTTTT.

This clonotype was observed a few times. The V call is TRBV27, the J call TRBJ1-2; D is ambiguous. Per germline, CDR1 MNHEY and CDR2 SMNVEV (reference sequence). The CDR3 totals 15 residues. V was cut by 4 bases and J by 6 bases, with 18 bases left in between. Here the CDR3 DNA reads TGTGCCAGCAGTTCTATGAATACTTACTATGATGGCTACACCTTC. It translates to CASSSMNTYYDGYTF.

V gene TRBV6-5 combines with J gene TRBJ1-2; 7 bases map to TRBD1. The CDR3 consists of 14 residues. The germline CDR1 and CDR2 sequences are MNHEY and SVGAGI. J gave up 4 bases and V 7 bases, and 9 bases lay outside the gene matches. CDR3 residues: CASTQDRAGYGYTF. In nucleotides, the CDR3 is TGTGCCAGCACCCAAGACAGGGCCGGCTATGGCTACACCTTC.

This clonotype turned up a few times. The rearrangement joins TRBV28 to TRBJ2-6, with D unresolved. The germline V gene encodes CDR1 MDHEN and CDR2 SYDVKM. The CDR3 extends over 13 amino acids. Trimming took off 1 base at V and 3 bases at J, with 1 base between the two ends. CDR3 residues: CASSLYGANVLTF. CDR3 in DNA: TGTGCCAGCAGTTTATATGGGGCCAACGTCCTGACTTTC.

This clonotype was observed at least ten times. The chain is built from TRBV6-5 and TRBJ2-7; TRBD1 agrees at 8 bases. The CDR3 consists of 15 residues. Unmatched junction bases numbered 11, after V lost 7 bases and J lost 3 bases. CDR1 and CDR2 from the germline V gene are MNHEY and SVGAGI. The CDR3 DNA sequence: TGTGCCAGCAACCATTTCAGGACAGGGATCTACGAGCAGTACTTC. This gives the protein CASNHFRTGIYEQYF.

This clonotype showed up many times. For the CDR3, the DNA is TGTGCCAGCAGTTTCCCCAGGGTTAGCACAGATACGCAGTATTTT. Protein: CASSFPRVSTDTQYF. V gene TRBV28 combines with J gene TRBJ2-3; TRBD1 might be the D (5 bases). The CDR3 has 15 residues. V shed 3 bases and J shed 0 bases, with 10 bases lying between them. The V gene's germline CDR1 is MDHEN and CDR2 SYDVKM.

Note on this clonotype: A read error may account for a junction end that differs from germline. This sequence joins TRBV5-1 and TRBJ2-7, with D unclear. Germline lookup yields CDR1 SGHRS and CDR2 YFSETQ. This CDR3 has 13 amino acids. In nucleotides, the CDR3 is TGCGCCGGCAGCCCGACGGTTTCCCACGAGCAGTACTTC. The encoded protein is CAGSPTVSHEQYF.

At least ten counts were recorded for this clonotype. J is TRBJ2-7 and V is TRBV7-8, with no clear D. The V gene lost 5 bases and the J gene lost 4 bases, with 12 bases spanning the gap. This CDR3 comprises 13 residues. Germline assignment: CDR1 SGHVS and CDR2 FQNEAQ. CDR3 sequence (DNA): TGTGCCAGCAGCGTCTCTACTACGTACGAGCAGTACTTC. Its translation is CASSVSTTYEQYF.

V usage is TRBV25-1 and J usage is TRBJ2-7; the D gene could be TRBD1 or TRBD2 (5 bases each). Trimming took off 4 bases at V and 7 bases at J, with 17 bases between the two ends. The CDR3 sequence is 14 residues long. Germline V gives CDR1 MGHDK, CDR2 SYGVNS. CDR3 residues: CASSVGTPLIEQYF. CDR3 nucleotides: TGTGCCAGCAGTGTCGGGACCCCCCTAATTGAGCAGTACTTC.

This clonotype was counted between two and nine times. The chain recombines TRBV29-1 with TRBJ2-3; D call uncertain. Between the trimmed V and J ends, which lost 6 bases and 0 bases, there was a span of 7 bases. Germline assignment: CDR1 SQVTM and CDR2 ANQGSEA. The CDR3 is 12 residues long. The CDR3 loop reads CSVGSSTDTQYF. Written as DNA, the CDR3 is TGCAGCGTGGGGTCCAGCACAGATACGCAGTATTTT.

This CDR3 is CASTRLAGGTGELFF. For the CDR3, the DNA is TGTGCCAGCACCAGACTCGCGGGAGGTACCGGGGAGCTGTTTTTT. The rearrangement uses TRBV28 and TRBJ2-2; 8 bases agree with TRBD2. The V gene's germline CDR1 is MDHEN and CDR2 SYDVKM. Trimming cost V 7 bases and J 5 bases; bases outside gene matches: 9. The CDR3 length is 15 residues.

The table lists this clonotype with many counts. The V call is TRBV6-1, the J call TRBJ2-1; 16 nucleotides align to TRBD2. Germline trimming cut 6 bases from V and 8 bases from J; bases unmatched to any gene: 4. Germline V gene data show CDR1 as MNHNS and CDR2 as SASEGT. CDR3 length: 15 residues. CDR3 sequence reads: CASRGLAGGPDEQFF. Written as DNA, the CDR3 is TGTGCCAGCAGGGGACTAGCGGGAGGGCCGGATGAGCAGTTCTTC.

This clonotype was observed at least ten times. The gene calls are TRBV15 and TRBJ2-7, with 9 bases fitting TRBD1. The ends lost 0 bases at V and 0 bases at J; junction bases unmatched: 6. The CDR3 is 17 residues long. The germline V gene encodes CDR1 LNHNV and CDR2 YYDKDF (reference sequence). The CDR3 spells CATSRDDWTGASYEQYF. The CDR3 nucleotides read TGTGCCACCAGCAGAGACGATTGGACAGGGGCCTCCTACGAGCAGTACTTC.

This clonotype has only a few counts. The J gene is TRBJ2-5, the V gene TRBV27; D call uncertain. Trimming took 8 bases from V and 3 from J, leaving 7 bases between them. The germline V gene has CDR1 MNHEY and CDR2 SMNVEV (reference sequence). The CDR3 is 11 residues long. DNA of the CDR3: TGTGCCAGCGCCACAGAAGAGACCCAGTACTTC. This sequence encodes CASATEETQYF.

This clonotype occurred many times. CDR3 sequence reads: CSARDLEGRTEAFF. CDR3 sequence (DNA): TGCAGTGCTAGAGATTTGGAGGGGAGGACTGAAGCTTTCTTT. V gene TRBV20-1 combines with J gene TRBJ1-1, with D possibly matching TRBD1 (5 bases). The germline gives CDR1 DFQATT, CDR2 SNEGSKA (reference sequence). V was trimmed by 0 bases and J by 5 bases, leaving 13 bases between them. The CDR3 extends over 14 amino acids.

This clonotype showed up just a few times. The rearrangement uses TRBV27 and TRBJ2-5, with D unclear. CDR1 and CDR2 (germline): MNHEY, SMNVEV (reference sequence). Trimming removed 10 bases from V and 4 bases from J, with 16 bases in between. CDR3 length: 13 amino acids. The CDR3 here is CATGPLVGETQYF. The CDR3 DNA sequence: TGTGCCACCGGTCCTTTAGTGGGAGAGACCCAGTACTTC.

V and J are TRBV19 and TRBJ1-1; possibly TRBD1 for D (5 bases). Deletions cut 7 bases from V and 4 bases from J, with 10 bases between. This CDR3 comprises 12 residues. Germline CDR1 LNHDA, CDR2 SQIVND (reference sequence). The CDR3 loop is CASNQGSTEAFF. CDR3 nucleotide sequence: TGTGCCAGTAACCAGGGTAGCACTGAAGCTTTCTTT.

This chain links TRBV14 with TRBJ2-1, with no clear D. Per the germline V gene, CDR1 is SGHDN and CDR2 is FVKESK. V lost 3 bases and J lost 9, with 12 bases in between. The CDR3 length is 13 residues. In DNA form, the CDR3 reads TGTGCCAGCAGCCAGCTAGTGGCCAGTGAGCAGTTCTTC. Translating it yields CASSQLVASEQFF. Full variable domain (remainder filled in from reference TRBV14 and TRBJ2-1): EAGVTQFPSHSVIEKGQTVTLRCDPISGHDNLYWYRRVMGKEIKFLLHFVKESKQDESGMPNNRFLAERTGGTYSTLKVQPAELEDSGVYFCASSQLVASEQFFGPGTRLTVL.

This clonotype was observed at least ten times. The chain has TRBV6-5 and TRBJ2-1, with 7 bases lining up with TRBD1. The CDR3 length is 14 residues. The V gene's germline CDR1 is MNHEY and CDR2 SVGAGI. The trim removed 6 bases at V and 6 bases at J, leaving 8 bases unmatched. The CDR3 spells CASRVDRSPNEQFF. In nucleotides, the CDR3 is TGTGCCAGCAGAGTGGACAGGAGCCCCAATGAGCAGTTCTTC.

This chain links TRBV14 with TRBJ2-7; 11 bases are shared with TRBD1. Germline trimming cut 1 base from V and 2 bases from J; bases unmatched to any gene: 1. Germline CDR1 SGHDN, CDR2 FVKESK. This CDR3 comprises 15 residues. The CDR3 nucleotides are TGTGCCAGCAGCCAAGTGGGACAGGGGGCCTACGAGCAGTACTTC. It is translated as CASSQVGQGAYEQYF.

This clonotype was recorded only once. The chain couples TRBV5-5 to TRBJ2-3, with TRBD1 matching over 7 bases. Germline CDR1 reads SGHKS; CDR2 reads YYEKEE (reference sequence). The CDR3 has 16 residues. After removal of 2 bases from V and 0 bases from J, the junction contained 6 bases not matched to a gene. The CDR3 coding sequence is TGTGCCAGCAGCTTAGGCGTACAGGGGAGCACAGATACGCAGTATTTT. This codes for CASSLGVQGSTDTQYF.

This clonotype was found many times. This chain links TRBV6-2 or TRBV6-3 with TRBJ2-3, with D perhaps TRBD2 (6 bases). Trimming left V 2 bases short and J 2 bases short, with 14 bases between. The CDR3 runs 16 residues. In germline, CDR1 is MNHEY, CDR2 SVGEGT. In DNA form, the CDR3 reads TGTGCCAGCAGTTACCGAACGGGAGAATCCACAGATACGCAGTATTTT. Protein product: CASSYRTGESTDTQYF.

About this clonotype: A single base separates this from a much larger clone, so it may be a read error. As DNA, the CDR3 is TGTGCCAGCAGGGAAGCAGGTGGCACTGAAGCTTCCTTT. Amino acids: CASREAGGTEASF. The V and J genes are TRBV2 and TRBJ1-1, with D unresolved. Germline lookup yields CDR1 SNHLY and CDR2 FYNNEI. This CDR3 region has 13 residues. The full variable domain, in which reference TRBV2 and TRBJ1-1 provide the parts outside the CDR3, is EPEVTQTPSHQVTQMGQEVILRCVPISNHLYFYWYRQILGQKVEFLVSFYNNEISEKSEIFDDQFSVERPDGSNFTLKIRSTKLEDSAMYFCASREAGGTEASFGQGTRLTVV.

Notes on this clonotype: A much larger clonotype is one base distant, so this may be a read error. The CDR3 DNA is TGCGCCAACAGCCAAGATTCGACATTCCAAGAGACCCAGTACTTC. This sequence encodes CANSQDSTFQETQYF. This chain connects TRBV4-3 to TRBJ2-5, with D uncertain. CDR1 and CDR2 from the germline V gene are LGHNA and YSLEER. CDR3 length equals 15 residues.

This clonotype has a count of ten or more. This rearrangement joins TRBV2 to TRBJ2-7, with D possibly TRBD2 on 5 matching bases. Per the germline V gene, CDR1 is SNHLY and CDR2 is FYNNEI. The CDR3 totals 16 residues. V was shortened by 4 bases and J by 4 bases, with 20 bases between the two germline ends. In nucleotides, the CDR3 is TGTGCCAGCAGTGCGTCAGCGGAGGCCAAACAATACGAGCAGTACTTC. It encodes CASSASAEAKQYEQYF.

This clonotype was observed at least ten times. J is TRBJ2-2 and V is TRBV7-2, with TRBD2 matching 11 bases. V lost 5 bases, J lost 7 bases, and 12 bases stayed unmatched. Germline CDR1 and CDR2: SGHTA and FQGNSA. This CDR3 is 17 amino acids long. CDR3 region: CASSLPLAGGRGGELFF. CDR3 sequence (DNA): TGTGCCAGCAGCCTTCCCTTAGCGGGAGGGCGAGGCGGGGAGCTGTTTTTT.

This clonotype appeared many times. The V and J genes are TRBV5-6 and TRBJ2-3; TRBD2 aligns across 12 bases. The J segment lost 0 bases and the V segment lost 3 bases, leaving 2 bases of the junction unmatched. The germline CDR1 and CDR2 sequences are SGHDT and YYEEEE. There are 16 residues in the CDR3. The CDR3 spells CASSSGTSGSTDTQYF. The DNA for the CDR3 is TGTGCCAGCAGCTCGGGGACTAGCGGGAGCACAGATACGCAGTATTTT.

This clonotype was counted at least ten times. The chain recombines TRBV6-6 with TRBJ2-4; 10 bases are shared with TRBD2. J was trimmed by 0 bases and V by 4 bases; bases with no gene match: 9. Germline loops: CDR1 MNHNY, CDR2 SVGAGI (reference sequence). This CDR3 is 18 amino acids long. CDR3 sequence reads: CASSSLAGDFLAKNIQYF. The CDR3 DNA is TGTGCCAGCAGTTCTCTAGCGGGAGATTTCCTAGCCAAAAACATTCAGTACTTC.

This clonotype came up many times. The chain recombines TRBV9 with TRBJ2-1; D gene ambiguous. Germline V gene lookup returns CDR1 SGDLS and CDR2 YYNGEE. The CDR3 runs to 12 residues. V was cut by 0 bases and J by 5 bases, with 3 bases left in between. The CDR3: CASSVANNEQFF. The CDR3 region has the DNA TGTGCCAGCAGCGTAGCGAACAATGAGCAGTTCTTC.

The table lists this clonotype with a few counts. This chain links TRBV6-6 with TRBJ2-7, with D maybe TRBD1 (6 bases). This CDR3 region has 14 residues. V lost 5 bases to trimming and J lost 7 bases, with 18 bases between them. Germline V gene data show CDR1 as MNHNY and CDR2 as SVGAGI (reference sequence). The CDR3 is CASSDTGFLWEQYF. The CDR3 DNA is TGTGCCAGCAGTGACACAGGGTTCTTATGGGAGCAGTACTTC.